Presented here are 4 T cell receptor beta chains from one specimen sequenced in a study of cytomegalovirus exposure and HLA in healthy donors. It was with 60 Vbeta and 13 Jbeta primers that the PCR ran. Assay used: immunoSEQ multiplex PCR; TCRdb lists only in-frame clones, some missing. The sample holds under 300,000 clones, approximately 80% seen once. The material sequenced was PBMCs. The receptor source for this set is a woman aged 60-70 years in good health and CMV-seropositive.

CDR3 loop: CASSVAPRDRGRRETQYF. The CDR3 DNA reads as TGCGCCAGCAGCGTGGCGCCCCGGGACAGGGGGCGCCGGGAGACCCAGTACTTC. The V gene is TRBV5-1, the J gene TRBJ2-5, with 12 bases fitting TRBD1. Looked up from germline, CDR1 is SGHRS and CDR2 is YFSETQ. The CDR3 contains 18 residues. The V gene end was trimmed by 4 bases and the J gene end by 5 bases; junction bases not matched to a gene: 15.

The V call is TRBV13, the J call TRBJ2-1; TRBD2 matches at 13 bases. CDR3 length: 18 amino acids. V trimming: 4 bases; J trimming: 1 base; junction bases outside the gene matches: 7. The germline gives CDR1 PRHDT, CDR2 FYEKMQ (reference sequence). The CDR3 DNA sequence: TGTGCCAGCAGCTCCGGGACTAGCGGGATAATATCCTACAATGAGCAGTTCTTC. Protein product: CASSSGTSGIISYNEQFF.

This clone has a handful of counts. The chain combines TRBV5-1 with TRBJ2-1; 8 nucleotides line up with TRBD2. Germline V gene sequence: CDR1 SGHRS, CDR2 YFSETQ. The CDR3 is 15 residues long. Trimming at V came to 4 bases and at J to 6 bases, leaving 9 bases not matched to a gene. Written as DNA, the CDR3 is TGCGCCAGCAGCCTTCAAGCGGGAGAATTCAATGAGCAGTTCTTC. Translation: CASSLQAGEFNEQFF.

The chain is built from TRBV7-3 and TRBJ2-1; D possibly corresponds to TRBD1 (6 bases). This CDR3 contains 16 residues. V was pared by 5 bases and J by 4 bases, with 18 bases between. In germline, CDR1 is SGHTA, CDR2 FQGTGA. CDR3 residues: CASSNRAGNQYNEQFF. In DNA, the CDR3 is TGTGCCAGCAGCAACAGGGCCGGGAACCAGTACAATGAGCAGTTCTTC.